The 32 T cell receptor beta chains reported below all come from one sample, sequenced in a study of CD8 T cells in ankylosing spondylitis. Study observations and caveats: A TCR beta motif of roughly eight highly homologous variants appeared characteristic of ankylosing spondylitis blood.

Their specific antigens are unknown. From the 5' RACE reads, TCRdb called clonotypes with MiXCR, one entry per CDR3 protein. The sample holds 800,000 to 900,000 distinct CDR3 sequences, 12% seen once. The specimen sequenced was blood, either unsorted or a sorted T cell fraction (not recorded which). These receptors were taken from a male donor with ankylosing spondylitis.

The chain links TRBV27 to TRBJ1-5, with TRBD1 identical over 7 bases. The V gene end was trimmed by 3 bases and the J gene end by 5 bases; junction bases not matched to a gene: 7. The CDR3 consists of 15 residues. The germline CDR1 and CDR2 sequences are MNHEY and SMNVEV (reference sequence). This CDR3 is CASSFYGQADQPQHF. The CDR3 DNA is TGTGCCAGCAGTTTTTACGGACAGGCCGATCAGCCCCAGCATTTT.

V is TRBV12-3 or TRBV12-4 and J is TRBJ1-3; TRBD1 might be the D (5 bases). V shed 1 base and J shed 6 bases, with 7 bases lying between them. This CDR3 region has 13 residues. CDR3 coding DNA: TGTGCCAGCAGTTTAGAGGGGTCAAACACCATATATTTT. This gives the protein CASSLEGSNTIYF.

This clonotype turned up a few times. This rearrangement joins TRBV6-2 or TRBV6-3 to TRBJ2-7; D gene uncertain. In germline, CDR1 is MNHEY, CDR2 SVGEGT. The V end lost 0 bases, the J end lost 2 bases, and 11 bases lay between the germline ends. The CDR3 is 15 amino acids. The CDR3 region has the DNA TGTGCCAGCAGTTACTCGGGCGGCACCACCTACGAGCAGTACTTC. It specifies CASSYSGGTTYEQYF.

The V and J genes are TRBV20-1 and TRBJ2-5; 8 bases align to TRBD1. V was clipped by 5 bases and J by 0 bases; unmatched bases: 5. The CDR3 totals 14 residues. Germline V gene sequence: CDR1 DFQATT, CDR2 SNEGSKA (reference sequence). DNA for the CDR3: TGCAGTGCTGGGACAGGTTCGTACCAAGAGACCCAGTACTTC. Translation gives CSAGTGSYQETQYF.

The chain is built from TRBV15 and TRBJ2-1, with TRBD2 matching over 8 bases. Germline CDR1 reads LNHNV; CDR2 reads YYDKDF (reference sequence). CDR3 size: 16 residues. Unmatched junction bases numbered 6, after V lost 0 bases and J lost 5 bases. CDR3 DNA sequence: TGTGCCACCAGCAGAGATCCTTGGCGGGGGGACAATGAGCAGTTCTTC. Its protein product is CATSRDPWRGDNEQFF. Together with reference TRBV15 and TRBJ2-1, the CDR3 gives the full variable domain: DAMVIQNPRYQVTQFGKPVTLSCSQTLNHNVMYWYQQKSSQAPKLLFHYYDKDFNNEADTPDNFQSRRPNTSFCFLDIRSPGLGDTAMYLCATSRDPWRGDNEQFFGPGTRLTVL.

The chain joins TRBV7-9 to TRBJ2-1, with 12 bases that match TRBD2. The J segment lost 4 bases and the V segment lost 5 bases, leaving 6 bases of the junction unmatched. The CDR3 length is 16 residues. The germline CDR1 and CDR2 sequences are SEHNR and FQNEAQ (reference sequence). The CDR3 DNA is TGTGCCAGCAGCGCGTACGGGACTAGCGGGTACAATGAGCAGTTCTTC. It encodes CASSAYGTSGYNEQFF.

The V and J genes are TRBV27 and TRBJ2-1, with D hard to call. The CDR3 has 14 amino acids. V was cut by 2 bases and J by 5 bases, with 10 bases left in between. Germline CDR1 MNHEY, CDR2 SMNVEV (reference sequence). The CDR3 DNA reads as TGTGCCAGCAGTTTAAAACGGATTAACAATGAGCAGTTCTTC. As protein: CASSLKRINNEQFF.

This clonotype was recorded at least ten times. The CDR3 region is CSATRTSIYEQYF. Here the CDR3 DNA reads TGCAGTGCTACCCGGACTAGCATCTACGAGCAGTACTTC. This chain links TRBV20-1 with TRBJ2-7, with 8 nucleotides matching TRBD2. From germline, CDR1 is DFQATT and CDR2 SNEGSKA (reference sequence). Trimming took 4 bases from V and 3 from J; bases not matched to a gene: 5. The CDR3 contains 13 residues.

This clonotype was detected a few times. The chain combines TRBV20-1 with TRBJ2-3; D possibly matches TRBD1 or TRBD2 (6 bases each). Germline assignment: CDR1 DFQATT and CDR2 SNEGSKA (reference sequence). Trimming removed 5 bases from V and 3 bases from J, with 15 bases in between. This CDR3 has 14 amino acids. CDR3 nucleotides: TGCAGTGCTCGACCGGGGGCGGGAACAGATACGCAGTATTTT. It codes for CSARPGAGTDTQYF.

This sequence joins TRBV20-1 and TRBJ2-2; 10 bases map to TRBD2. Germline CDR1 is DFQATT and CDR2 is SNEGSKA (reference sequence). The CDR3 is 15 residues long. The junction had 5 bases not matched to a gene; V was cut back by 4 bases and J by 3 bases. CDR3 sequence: CSATGLATHTGELFF. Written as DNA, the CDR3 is TGCAGTGCTACGGGACTAGCGACACACACCGGGGAGCTGTTTTTT.

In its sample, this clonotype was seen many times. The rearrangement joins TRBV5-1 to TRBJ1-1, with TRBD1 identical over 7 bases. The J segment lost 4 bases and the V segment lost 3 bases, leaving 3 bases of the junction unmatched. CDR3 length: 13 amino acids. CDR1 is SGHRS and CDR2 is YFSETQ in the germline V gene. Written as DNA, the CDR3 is TGCGCCAGCAGCTCACAGGGGAGCACTGAAGCTTTCTTT. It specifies CASSSQGSTEAFF.

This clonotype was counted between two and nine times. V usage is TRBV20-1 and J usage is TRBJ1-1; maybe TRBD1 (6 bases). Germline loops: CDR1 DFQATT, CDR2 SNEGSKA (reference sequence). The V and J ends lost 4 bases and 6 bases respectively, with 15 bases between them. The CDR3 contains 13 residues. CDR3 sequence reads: CSATERTAAEAFF. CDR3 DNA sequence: TGCAGTGCTACAGAACGGACAGCGGCTGAAGCTTTCTTT.

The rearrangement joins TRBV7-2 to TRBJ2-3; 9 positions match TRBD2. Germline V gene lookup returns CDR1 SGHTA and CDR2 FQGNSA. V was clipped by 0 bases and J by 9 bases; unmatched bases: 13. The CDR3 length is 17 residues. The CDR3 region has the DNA TGTGCCAGCAGCTTAGCCCCCGGGGCGGGAGGGCCAGGCACGCAGTATTTT. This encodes CASSLAPGAGGPGTQYF.

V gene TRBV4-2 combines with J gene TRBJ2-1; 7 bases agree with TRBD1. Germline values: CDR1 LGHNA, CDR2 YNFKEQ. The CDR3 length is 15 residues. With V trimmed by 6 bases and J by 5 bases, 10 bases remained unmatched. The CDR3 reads CASSPGTEYDNEQFF. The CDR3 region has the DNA TGTGCCAGCAGTCCCGGGACAGAGTATGACAATGAGCAGTTCTTC.

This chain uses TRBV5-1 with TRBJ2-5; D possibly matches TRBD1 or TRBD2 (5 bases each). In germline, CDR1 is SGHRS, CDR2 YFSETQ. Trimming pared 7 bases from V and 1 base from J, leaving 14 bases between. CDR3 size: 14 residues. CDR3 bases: TGCGCCAGCGCCGGAGGTACAGGCCAAGAGACCCAGTACTTC. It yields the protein CASAGGTGQETQYF.

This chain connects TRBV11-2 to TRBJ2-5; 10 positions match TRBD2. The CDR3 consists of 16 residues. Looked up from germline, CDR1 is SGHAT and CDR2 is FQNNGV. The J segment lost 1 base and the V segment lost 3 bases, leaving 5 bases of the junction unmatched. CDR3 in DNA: TGTGCCAGCAGCTTTCGTGTAGCGGGGGGCCAAGAGACCCAGTACTTC. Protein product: CASSFRVAGGQETQYF. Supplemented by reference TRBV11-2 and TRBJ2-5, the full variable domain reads EAGVAQSPRYKIIEKRQSVAFWCNPISGHATLYWYQQILGQGPKLLIQFQNNGVVDDSQLPKDRFSAERLKGVDSTLKIQPAKLEDSAVYLCASSFRVAGGQETQYFGPGTRLLVL.

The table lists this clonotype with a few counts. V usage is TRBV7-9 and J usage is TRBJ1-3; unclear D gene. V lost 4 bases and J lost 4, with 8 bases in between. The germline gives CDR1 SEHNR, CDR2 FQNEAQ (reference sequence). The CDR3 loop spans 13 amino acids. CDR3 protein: CASSWRGGNTIYF. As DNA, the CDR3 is TGTGCCAGCAGCTGGCGCGGGGGAAACACCATATATTTT.

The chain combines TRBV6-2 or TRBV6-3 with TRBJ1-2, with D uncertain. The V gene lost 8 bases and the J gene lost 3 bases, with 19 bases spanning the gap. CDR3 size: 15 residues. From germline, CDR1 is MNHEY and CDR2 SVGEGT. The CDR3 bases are TGTGCCAGCCGCAATCTCTGGGGTCGGGACTATGGCTACACCTTC. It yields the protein CASRNLWGRDYGYTF.

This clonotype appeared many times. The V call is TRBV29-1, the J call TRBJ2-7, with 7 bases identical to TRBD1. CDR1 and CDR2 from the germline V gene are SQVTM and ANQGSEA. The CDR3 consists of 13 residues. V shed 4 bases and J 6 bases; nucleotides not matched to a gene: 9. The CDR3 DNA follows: TGCAGCGTTGTTACGACAGGGCTTGGCGAGCAGTACTTC. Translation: CSVVTTGLGEQYF.

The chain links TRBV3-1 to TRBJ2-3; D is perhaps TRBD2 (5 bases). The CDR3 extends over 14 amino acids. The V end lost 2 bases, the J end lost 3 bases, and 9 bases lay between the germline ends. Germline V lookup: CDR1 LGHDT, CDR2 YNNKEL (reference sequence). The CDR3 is CASSQRGGTDTQYF. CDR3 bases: TGTGCCAGCAGCCAACGCGGCGGGACAGATACGCAGTATTTT.

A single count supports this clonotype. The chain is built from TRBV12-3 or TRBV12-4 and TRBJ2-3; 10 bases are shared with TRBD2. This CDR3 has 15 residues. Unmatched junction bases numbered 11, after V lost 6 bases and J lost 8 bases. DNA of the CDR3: TGTGCCAGCAGCCCCCCGGGACTAGCGCAGGGTACGCAGTATTTT. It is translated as CASSPPGLAQGTQYF.

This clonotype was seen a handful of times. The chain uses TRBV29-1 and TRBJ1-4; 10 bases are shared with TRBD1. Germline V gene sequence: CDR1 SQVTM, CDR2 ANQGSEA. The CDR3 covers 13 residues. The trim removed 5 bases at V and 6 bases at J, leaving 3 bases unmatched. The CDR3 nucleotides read TGCAGCGTTCTCGGGACAGGGGATGAAAAACTGTTTTTT. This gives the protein CSVLGTGDEKLFF.

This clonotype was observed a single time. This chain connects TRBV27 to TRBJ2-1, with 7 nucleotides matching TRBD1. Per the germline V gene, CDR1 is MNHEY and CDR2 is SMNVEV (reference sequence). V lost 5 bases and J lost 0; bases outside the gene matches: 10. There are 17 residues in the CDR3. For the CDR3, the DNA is TGTGCCAGCAGTCCACTAAGACAGGGTATCTCCTACAATGAGCAGTTCTTC. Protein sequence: CASSPLRQGISYNEQFF.

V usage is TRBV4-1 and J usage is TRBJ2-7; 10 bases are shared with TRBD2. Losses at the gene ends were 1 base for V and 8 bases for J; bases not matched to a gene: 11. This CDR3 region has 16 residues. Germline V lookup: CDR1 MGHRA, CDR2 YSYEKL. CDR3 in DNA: TGCGCCAGCAGCCAAGGGCGGGCTAGCGGGAGTACGCAGCAGTACTTC. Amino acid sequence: CASSQGRASGSTQQYF.

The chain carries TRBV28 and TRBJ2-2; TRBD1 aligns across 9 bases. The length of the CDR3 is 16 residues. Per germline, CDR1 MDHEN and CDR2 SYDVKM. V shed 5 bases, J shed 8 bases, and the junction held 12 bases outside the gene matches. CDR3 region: CASSTPIQGAWGELFF. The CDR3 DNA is TGTGCCAGCAGTACACCAATACAGGGGGCATGGGGGGAGCTGTTTTTT.

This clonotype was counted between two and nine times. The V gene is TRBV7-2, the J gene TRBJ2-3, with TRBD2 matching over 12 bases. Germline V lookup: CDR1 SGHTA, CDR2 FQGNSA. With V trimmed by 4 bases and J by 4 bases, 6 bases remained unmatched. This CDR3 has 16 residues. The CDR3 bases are TGTGCCAGCAGCTGGACTAGCGGGGATGGGGCAGATACGCAGTATTTT. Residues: CASSWTSGDGADTQYF.

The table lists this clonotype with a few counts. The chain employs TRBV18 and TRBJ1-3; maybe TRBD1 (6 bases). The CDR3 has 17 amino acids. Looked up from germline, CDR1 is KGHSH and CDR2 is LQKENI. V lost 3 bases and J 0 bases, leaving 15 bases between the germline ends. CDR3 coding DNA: TGTGCCAGCTCACCGCGACAGGAGGTGATCTCTGGAAACACCATATATTTT. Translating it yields CASSPRQEVISGNTIYF.

CDR3 sequence reads: CASSQQTGYGYTF. Written as DNA, the CDR3 is TGCGCCAGCAGCCAACAGACAGGCTATGGCTACACCTTC. The chain has TRBV4-3 and TRBJ1-2, with D tentatively TRBD1 (6 bases). This CDR3 is 13 amino acids long. CDR1 is LGHNA and CDR2 is YSLEER in the germline V gene. V was pared by 2 bases and J by 4 bases, with 8 bases between.

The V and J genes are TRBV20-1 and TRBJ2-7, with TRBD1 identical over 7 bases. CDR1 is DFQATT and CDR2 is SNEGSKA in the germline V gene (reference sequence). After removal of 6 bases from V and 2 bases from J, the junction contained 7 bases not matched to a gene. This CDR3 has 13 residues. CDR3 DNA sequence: TGCAGTGCCCTAAGGGGGCCGACCTACGAGCAGTACTTC. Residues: CSALRGPTYEQYF.

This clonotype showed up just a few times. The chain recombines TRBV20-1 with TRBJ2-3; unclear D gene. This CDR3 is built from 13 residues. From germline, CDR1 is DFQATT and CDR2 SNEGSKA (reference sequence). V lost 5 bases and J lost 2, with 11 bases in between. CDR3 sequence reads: CSADDTYTDTQYF. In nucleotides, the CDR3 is TGCAGTGCTGACGACACCTACACAGATACGCAGTATTTT.

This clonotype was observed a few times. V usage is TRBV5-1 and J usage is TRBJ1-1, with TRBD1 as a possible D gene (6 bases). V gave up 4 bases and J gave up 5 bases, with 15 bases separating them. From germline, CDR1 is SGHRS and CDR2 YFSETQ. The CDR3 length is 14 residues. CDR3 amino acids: CASSVQGPDTEAFF. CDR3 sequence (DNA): TGCGCCAGCAGCGTACAGGGCCCAGATACTGAAGCTTTCTTT. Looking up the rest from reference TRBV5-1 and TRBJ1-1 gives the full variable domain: KAGVTQTPRYLIKTRGQQVTLSCSPISGHRSVSWYQQTPGQGLQFLFEYFSETQRNKGNFPGRFSGRQFSNSRSEMNVSTLELGDSALYLCASSVQGPDTEAFFGQGTRLTVV.

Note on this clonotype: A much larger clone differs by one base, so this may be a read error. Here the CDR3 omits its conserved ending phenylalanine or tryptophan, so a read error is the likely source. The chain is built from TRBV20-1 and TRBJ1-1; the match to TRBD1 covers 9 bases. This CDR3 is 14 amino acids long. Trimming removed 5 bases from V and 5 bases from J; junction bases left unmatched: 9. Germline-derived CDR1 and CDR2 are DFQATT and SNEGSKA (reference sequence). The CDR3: CSAATGTGMTEAFY. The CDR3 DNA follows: TGCAGTGCTGCAACCGGGACAGGGATGACTGAAGCTTTCTAT.